What follows are 15 T cell receptor beta chains derived from one specimen sequenced in a study of blood T cell repertoires in COVID-19. Generated by immunoSEQ multiplex PCR, the TCRdb table keeps only in-frame clones and is missing some. The profile covers over 200,000 clones, with around nine tenths appearing a single time and 8.8% taken by the ten largest. Sequencing input: PBMCs or T cells enriched from blood (not recorded which). The source is a middle-aged man who had recovered from COVID-19.

The gene calls are TRBV18 and TRBJ2-4, with D possibly being TRBD1 (5 bases). CDR1 and CDR2 from the germline V gene are KGHSH and LQKENI. The ends were cut back, 4 bases at V and 7 bases at J, with 23 bases in the middle. The CDR3 contains 17 residues. The chain's CDR3 is CASSQVSGFPLSNIQYF. The CDR3 DNA is TGTGCCAGCTCACAAGTTTCAGGGTTCCCTTTAAGTAACATTCAGTACTTC.

The chain uses TRBV28 and TRBJ1-5; D gene ambiguous. The V end was cut by 6 bases, the J end by 2 bases, with 8 bases between. This CDR3 region has 13 residues. Germline V gene lookup returns CDR1 MDHEN and CDR2 SYDVKM. CDR3 DNA sequence: TGTGCCAGCAGAGTAGTCCGCAATCAGCCCCAGCATTTT. It yields the protein CASRVVRNQPQHF.

The chain employs TRBV11-2 and TRBJ1-1, with TRBD1 matching 8 bases. V lost 4 bases, J lost 0 bases, and 7 bases stayed unmatched. This CDR3 contains 16 residues. CDR1 is SGHAT and CDR2 is FQNNGV in the germline V gene. The CDR3 is CASSWQGAGVNTEAFF. In nucleotides, the CDR3 is TGTGCCAGCAGCTGGCAGGGGGCTGGTGTGAACACTGAAGCTTTCTTT.

The chain employs TRBV5-1 and TRBJ2-5, with unresolved D. The CDR3 has 14 residues. The germline gives CDR1 SGHRS, CDR2 YFSETQ. Trimming left V 5 bases short and J 1 base short, with 12 bases between. The CDR3 region is CASSLEQFQETQYF. DNA of the CDR3: TGCGCCAGCAGTCTGGAGCAGTTCCAAGAGACCCAGTACTTC. Full variable domain (remainder filled in from reference TRBV5-1 and TRBJ2-5): KAGVTQTPRYLIKTRGQQVTLSCSPISGHRSVSWYQQTPGQGLQFLFEYFSETQRNKGNFPGRFSGRQFSNSRSEMNVSTLELGDSALYLCASSLEQFQETQYFGPGTRLLVL.

This chain joins TRBV2 and TRBJ1-1; 7 bases agree with TRBD1. V dropped 5 bases and J dropped 11; count of bases not matched to a gene: 14. The CDR3 extends over 14 amino acids. Per germline, CDR1 SNHLY and CDR2 FYNNEI. In DNA, the CDR3 is TGTGCCAGCAGTTGGGTTCGAGGGGGCGAGGAGGCTTTCTTT. Amino acids: CASSWVRGGEEAFF. The whole variable domain, remainder taken from reference TRBV2 and TRBJ1-1, is EPEVTQTPSHQVTQMGQEVILRCVPISNHLYFYWYRQILGQKVEFLVSFYNNEISEKSEIFDDQFSVERPDGSNFTLKIRSTKLEDSAMYFCASSWVRGGEEAFFGQGTRLTVV.

A few counts support this clone. This sequence joins TRBV28 and TRBJ1-5; D remains ambiguous. There are 14 residues in the CDR3. Germline V gene sequence: CDR1 MDHEN, CDR2 SYDVKM. Trimming stripped 3 bases from V and 5 bases from J, with 11 bases between. The CDR3 region has the DNA TGTGCCAGCAGTTTTTACGGTTCGTATCAGCCCCAGCATTTT. It is translated as CASSFYGSYQPQHF.

This clone was found once. The rearrangement uses TRBV14 and TRBJ2-3; perhaps TRBD2 as D (5 bases). Trimming took 1 base from V and 8 from J, leaving 10 bases between them. This CDR3 has 13 residues. Germline V gene data show CDR1 as SGHDN and CDR2 as FVKESK. The CDR3 nucleotides are TGTGCCAGCAGCCAAGGGACTCCCCCTACGCAGTATTTT. Residues: CASSQGTPPTQYF.

J is TRBJ1-4 and V is TRBV15; 10 bases map to TRBD1. The germline V gene has CDR1 LNHNV and CDR2 YYDKDF (reference sequence). This CDR3 is 16 amino acids long. V gave up 0 bases and J gave up 8 bases; unmatched junction bases: 6. CDR3 protein: CATSREDRGLSEKLFF. The CDR3 region has the DNA TGTGCCACCAGCAGAGAGGACAGGGGGTTGTCGGAAAAACTGTTTTTT.

This chain joins TRBV5-1 and TRBJ1-6, with 7 positions matching TRBD1. With 3 bases clipped from V and 10 bases from J, the junction kept 10 bases outside the gene matches. The germline gives CDR1 SGHRS, CDR2 YFSETQ. CDR3 length: 15 residues. CDR3 in amino acids: CASSSGDSSFSPLHF. The CDR3 DNA follows: TGCGCCAGCAGCTCAGGGGACAGCAGTTTCTCACCCCTCCACTTT.

The V and J genes are TRBV5-5 and TRBJ2-3; 11 bases are shared with TRBD2. V dropped 4 bases and J dropped 2; count of bases not matched to a gene: 6. This CDR3 is built from 16 residues. CDR1 and CDR2 from the germline V gene are SGHKS and YYEKEE (reference sequence). The CDR3 DNA is TGTGCCAGCAGCGGAATGGGACTAGCGGACACAGATACGCAGTATTTT. Amino acids: CASSGMGLADTDTQYF.

V is TRBV6-1 and J is TRBJ1-1; 10 bases agree with TRBD1. Germline-derived CDR1 and CDR2 are MNHNS and SASEGT. The CDR3 spans 13 residues. With V trimmed by 2 bases and J by 11 bases, 5 bases remained unmatched. The CDR3 region has the DNA TGTGCCAGCAGTGAACGGACAGGGGGATACGCTTTCTTT. Protein: CASSERTGGYAFF.

The chain couples TRBV6-6 to TRBJ2-1; TRBD2 aligns across 8 bases. The ends lost 5 bases at V and 4 bases at J; junction bases unmatched: 10. This CDR3 is built from 16 residues. The germline V gene encodes CDR1 MNHNY and CDR2 SVGAGI (reference sequence). CDR3 residues: CASSRGSGSLYNEQFF. Here the CDR3 DNA reads TGTGCCAGCAGTCGCGGAAGCGGGAGTCTGTACAATGAGCAGTTCTTC.

This rearrangement joins TRBV24-1 to TRBJ2-2; D gene uncertain. Per germline, CDR1 KGHDR and CDR2 SFDVKD. The CDR3 has 14 amino acids. The V end lost 3 bases, the J end lost 1 base, and 5 bases lay between the germline ends. The CDR3 loop reads CATSDHRNTGELFF. The DNA of the CDR3 is TGTGCCACCAGTGATCACAGGAACACCGGGGAGCTGTTTTTT.

The sample holds a few counts of this clone. The CDR3 region has the DNA TGCAGCGTCGAGTTTGACGGGGGTCGGACTGAAGCTTTCTTT. This codes for CSVEFDGGRTEAFF. The chain combines TRBV29-1 with TRBJ1-1; D may be TRBD1 (5 bases). Germline V lookup: CDR1 SQVTM, CDR2 ANQGSEA. The CDR3 covers 14 residues. V lost 6 bases and J lost 5, with 19 bases in between. Supplemented by reference TRBV29-1 and TRBJ1-1, the full variable domain reads SAVISQKPSRDICQRGTSLTIQCQVDSQVTMMFWYRQQPGQSLTLIATANQGSEATYESGFVIDKFPISRPNLTFSTLTVSNMSPEDSSIYLCSVEFDGGRTEAFFGQGTRLTVV.

The chain joins TRBV12-3 or TRBV12-4 to TRBJ2-7; weak D call: TRBD1 (5 bases). V gave up 8 bases and J gave up 1 base, with 12 bases separating them. The CDR3 is made up of 13 amino acids. CDR3 DNA sequence: TGTGCCAGCCGAAATGACAGATCCTACGAGCAGTACTTC. As protein: CASRNDRSYEQYF.